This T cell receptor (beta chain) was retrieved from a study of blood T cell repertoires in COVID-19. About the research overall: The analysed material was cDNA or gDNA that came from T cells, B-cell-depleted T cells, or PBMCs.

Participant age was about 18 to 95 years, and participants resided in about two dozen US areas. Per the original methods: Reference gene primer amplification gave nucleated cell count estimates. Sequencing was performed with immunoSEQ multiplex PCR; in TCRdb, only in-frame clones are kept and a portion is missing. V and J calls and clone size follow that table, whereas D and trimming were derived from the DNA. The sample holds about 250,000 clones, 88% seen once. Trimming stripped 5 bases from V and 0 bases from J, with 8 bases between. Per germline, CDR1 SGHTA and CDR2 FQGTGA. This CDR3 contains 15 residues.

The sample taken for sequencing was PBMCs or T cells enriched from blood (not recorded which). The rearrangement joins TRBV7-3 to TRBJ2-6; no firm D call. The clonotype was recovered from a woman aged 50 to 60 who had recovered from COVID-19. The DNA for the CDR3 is TGTGCCAGCAGCCGTAGCTACTCTGGGGCCAACGTCCTGACTTTC. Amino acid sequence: CASSRSYSGANVLTF.